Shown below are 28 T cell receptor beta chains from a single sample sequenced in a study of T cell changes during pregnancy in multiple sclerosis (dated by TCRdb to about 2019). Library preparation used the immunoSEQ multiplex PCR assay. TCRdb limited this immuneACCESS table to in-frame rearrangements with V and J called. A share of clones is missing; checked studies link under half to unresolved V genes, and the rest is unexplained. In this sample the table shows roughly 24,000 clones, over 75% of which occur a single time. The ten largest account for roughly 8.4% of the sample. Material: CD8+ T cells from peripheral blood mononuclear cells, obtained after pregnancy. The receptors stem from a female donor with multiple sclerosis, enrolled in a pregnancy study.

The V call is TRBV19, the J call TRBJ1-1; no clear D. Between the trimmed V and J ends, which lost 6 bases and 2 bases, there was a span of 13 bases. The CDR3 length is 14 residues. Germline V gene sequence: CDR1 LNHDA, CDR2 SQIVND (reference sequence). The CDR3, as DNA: TGTGCCAGTAGCCCGGGAAATGTAAACACTGAAGCTTTCTTT. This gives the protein CASSPGNVNTEAFF. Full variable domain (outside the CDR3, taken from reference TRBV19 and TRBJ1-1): DGGITQSPKYLFRKEGQNVTLSCEQNLNHDAMYWYRQDPGQGLRLIYYSQIVNDFQKGDIAEGYSVSREKKESFPLTVTSAQKNPTAFYLCASSPGNVNTEAFFGQGTRLTVV.

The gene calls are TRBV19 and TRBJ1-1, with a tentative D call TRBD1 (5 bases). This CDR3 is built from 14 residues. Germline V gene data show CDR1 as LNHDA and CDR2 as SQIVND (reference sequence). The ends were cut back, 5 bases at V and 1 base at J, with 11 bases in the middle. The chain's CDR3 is CASSWGRGNTEAFF. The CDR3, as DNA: TGTGCCAGTAGTTGGGGAAGGGGGAACACTGAAGCTTTCTTT.

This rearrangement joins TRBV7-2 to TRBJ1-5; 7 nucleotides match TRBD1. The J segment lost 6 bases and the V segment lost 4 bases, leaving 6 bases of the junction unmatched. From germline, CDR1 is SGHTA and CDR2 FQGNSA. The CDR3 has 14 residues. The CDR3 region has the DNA TGTGCCAGCAGCTACAGGGGAGGCACTCAGCCCCAGCATTTT. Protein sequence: CASSYRGGTQPQHF.

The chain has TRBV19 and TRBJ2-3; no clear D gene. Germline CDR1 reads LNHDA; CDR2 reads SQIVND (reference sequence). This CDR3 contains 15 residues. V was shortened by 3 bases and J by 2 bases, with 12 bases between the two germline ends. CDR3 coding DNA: TGTGCCAGTAGTATCGGGTATTTGAACACAGATACGCAGTATTTT. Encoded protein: CASSIGYLNTDTQYF.

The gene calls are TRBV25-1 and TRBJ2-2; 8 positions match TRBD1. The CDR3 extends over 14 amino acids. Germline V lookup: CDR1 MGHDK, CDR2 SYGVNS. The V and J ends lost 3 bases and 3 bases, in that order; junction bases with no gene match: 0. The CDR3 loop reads CASSEDRDTGELFF. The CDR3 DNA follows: TGTGCCAGCAGTGAGGACAGGGACACCGGGGAGCTGTTTTTT.

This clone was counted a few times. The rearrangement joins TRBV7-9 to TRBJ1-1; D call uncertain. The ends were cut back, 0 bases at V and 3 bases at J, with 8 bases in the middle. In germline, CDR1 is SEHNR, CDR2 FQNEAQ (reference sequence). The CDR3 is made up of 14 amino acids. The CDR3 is CASSLARADTEAFF. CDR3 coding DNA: TGTGCCAGCAGCTTAGCGCGGGCAGACACTGAAGCTTTCTTT.

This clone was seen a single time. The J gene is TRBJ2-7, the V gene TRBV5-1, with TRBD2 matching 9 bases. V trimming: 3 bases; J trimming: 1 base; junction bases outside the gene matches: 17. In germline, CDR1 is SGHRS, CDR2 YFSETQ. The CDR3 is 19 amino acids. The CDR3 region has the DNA TGCGCCAGCAGCTCCCGGAAGGGGTCGCTAGCGGGACTTTCCTACGAGCAGTACTTC. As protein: CASSSRKGSLAGLSYEQYF.

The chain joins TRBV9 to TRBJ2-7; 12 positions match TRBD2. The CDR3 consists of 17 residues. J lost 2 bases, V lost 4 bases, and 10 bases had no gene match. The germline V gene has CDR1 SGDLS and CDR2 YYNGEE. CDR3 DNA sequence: TGTGCCAGCAGCCCCGTACTAGCGGGAGGCCTCGCCTACGAGCAGTACTTC. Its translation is CASSPVLAGGLAYEQYF.

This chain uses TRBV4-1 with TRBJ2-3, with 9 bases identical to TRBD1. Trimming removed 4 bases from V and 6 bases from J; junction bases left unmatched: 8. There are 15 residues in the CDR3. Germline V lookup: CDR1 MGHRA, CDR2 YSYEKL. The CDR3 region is CASSLQQGASDTQYF. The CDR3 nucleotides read TGCGCCAGCAGCCTTCAACAGGGGGCAAGTGATACGCAGTATTTT.

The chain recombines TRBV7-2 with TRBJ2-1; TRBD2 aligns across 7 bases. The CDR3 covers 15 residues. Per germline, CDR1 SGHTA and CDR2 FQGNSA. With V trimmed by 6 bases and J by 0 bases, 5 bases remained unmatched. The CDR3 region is CASRKTSDSYNEQFF. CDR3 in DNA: TGTGCCAGCAGAAAAACTAGCGACTCCTACAATGAGCAGTTCTTC.

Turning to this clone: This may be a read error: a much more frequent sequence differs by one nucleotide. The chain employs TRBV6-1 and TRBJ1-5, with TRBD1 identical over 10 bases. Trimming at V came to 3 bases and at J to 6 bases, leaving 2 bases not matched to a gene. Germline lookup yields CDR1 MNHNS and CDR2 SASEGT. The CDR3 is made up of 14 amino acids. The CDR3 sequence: CASSDGTGVQPQHF. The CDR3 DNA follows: TGTGCCAGCAGTGACGGGACAGGGGTTCAGCCCCAGCATTTT.

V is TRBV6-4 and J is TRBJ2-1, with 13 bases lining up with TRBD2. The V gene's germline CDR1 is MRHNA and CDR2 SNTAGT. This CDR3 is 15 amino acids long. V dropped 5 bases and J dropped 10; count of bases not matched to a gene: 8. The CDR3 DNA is TGTGCCAGCAGTCAAGGACTAGCGGGAGTAGAAGAGCAGTTCTTC. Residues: CASSQGLAGVEEQFF.

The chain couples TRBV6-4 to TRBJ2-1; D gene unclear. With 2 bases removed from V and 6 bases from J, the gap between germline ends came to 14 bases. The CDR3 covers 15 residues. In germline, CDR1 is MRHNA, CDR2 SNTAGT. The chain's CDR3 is CASSDVGSPANEQFF. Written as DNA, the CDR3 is TGTGCCAGCAGTGACGTGGGTAGCCCCGCCAATGAGCAGTTCTTC.

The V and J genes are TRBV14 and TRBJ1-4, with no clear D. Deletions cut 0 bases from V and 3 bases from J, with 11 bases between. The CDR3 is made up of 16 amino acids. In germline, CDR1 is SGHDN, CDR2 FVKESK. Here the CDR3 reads CASSQDGLAANEKLFF. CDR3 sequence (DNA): TGTGCCAGCAGCCAAGACGGGTTAGCAGCTAATGAAAAACTGTTTTTT.

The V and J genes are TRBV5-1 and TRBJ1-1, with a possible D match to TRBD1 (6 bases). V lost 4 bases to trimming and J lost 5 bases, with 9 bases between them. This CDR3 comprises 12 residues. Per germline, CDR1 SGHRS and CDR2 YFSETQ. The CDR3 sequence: CASSLGQTEAFF. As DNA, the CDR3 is TGCGCCAGCAGCCTTGGACAGACTGAAGCTTTCTTT.

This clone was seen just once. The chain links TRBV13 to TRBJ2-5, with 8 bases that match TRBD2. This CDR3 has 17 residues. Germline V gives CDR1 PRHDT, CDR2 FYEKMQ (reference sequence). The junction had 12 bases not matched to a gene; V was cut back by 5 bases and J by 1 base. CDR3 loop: CASSPGAGVPLQETQYF. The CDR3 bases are TGTGCCAGCAGCCCCGGAGCGGGAGTCCCACTCCAAGAGACCCAGTACTTC.

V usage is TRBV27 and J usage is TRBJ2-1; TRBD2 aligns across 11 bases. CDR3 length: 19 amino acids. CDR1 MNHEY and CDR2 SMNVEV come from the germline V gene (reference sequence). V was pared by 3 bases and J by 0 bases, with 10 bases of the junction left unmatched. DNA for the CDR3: TGTGCCAGCAGTTTCTCGGGACTAGCGGTTTTCAGCTCCTACAATGAGCAGTTCTTC. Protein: CASSFSGLAVFSSYNEQFF.

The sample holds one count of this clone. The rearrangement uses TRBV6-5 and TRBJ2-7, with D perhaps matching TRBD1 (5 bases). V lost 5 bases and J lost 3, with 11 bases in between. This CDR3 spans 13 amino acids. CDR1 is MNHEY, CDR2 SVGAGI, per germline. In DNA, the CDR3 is TGTGCCAGCAGTCCGACAGCTTTCTACGAGCAGTACTTC. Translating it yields CASSPTAFYEQYF.

The DNA of the CDR3 is TGCGCCAGCAGCCAAGAATCCGGTTACGAGCAGTACTTC. It codes for CASSQESGYEQYF. V is TRBV4-1 and J is TRBJ2-7, with D hard to call. Between the trimmed V and J ends, which lost 0 bases and 4 bases, there was a span of 7 bases. The CDR3 extends over 13 amino acids. In germline, CDR1 is MGHRA, CDR2 YSYEKL.

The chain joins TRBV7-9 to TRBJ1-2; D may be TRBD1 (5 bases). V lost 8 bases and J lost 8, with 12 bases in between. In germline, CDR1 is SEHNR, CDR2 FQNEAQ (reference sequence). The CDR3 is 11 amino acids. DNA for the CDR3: TGTGCCAGCGGGCAGGGTGGCGGCTACACCTTC. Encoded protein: CASGQGGGYTF.

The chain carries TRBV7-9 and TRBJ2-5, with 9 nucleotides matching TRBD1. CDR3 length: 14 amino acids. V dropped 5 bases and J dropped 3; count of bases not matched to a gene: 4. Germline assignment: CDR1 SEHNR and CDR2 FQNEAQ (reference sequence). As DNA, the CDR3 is TGTGCCAGCAGCCCTTGGACAGGGGAAGAGACCCAGTACTTC. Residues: CASSPWTGEETQYF.

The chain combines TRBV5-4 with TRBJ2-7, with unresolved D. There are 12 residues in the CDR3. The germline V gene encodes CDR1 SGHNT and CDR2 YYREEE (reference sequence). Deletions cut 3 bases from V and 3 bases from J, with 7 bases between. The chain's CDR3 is CASSSTNYEQYF. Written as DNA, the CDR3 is TGTGCCAGCAGCTCAACAAACTACGAGCAGTACTTC.

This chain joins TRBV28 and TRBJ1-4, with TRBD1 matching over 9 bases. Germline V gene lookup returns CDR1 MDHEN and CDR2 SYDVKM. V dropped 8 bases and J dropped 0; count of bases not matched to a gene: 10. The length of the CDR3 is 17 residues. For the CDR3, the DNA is TGTGCCAGCCAAGGGGGACAGGGAATTGCAACTAATGAAAAACTGTTTTTT. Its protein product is CASQGGQGIATNEKLFF.

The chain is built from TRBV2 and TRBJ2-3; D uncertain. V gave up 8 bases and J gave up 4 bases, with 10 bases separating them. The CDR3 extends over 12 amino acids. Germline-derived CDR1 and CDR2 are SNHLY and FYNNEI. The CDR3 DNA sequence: TGTGCCAGCCTTCGTGGCCCAGATACGCAGTATTTT. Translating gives CASLRGPDTQYF.

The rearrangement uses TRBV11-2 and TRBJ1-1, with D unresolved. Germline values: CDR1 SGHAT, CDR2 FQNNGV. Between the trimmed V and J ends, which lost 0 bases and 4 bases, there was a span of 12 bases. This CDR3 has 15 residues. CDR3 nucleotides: TGTGCCAGCAGCTTAGATTCGGGTTCTGGCACTGAAGCTTTCTTT. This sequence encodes CASSLDSGSGTEAFF.

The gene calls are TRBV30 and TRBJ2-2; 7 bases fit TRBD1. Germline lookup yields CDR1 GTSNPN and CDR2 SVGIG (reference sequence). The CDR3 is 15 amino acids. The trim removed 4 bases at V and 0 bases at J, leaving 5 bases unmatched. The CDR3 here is CAWTGDSSNTGELFF. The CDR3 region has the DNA TGTGCCTGGACCGGGGACAGTTCGAACACCGGGGAGCTGTTTTTT.

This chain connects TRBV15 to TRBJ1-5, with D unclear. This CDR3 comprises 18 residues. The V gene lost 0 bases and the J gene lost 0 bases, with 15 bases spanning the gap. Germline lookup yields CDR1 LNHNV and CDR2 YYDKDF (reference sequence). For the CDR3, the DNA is TGTGCCACCAGCAGAGAATCGGTTAGGACTCATAGCAATCAGCCCCAGCATTTT. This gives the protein CATSRESVRTHSNQPQHF.

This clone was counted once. The CDR3 DNA is TGTGCCATCACCCAACAGGGAAGCACAGATACGCAGTATTTT. It codes for CAITQQGSTDTQYF. V gene TRBV10-3 combines with J gene TRBJ2-3, with TRBD1 as a possible D gene (6 bases). This CDR3 has 14 residues. Trimming pared 7 bases from V and 0 bases from J, leaving 11 bases between. Germline V gene data show CDR1 as ENHRY and CDR2 as SYGVKD.